This TCR beta chain was documented in a study of T cells in Graves' hyperthyroidism and ophthalmopathy. This clonotype was counted ten times or more. There are 14 residues in the CDR3. Trimming removed 1 base at V and 8 bases at J, with 14 bases between. Template material for amplifying TCR beta CDR3 regions consisted of RNA transcripts. The HTBI primer set was used in a first-round RT-PCR of the TCR CDR3. MiXCR, run by TCRdb on the multiplex PCR reads, gives a single entry per CDR3 protein. The sample carries 400,000 to 600,000 distinct CDR3 sequences, roughly 15% recorded once. PBMCs stemmed from about 9.5 ml fresh peripheral blood.

Sequencing used blood. The V and J genes are TRBV12-3 or TRBV12-4 and TRBJ1-2; the D gene is possibly TRBD1 (5 bases). This TCR was sampled from a woman aged 25 to 45 with Graves' ophthalmopathy. The CDR3 sequence is CASSLGGFVEGYTF. Here the CDR3 DNA reads TGTGCCAGCAGTTTAGGGGGGTTTGTAGAAGGCTACACCTTC.